In this sample, the clone carrying this TCR beta chain turned up once. Libraries were prepared by immunoSEQ multiplex PCR; TCRdb keeps only in-frame clonotypes and omits some of them. The sample yields 67,000 or so clones, roughly 96% seen once. This sample was taken from a study of technical replicates of blood from a few donors. The CDR3 runs 12 residues. Between the trimmed V and J ends, which lost 3 bases and 8 bases, there was a span of 8 bases. CDR1 is LNHDA and CDR2 is SQIVND in the germline V gene (reference sequence). Sequencing was done on a sample of T cells isolated from PBMCs. This receptor was taken from a human donor in good health. The V and J genes are TRBV19 and TRBJ2-1; perhaps TRBD2 as D (6 bases). CDR3 DNA sequence: TGTGCCAGTAGTATCAGGAGGGATGAGCAGTTCTTC. Protein sequence: CASSIRRDEQFF. The complete variable domain, with remaining parts taken from reference TRBV19 and TRBJ2-1, reads DGGITQSPKYLFRKEGQNVTLSCEQNLNHDAMYWYRQDPGQGLRLIYYSQIVNDFQKGDIAEGYSVSREKKESFPLTVTSAQKNPTAFYLCASSIRRDEQFFGPGTRLTVL.